The present entry profiles one T cell receptor (beta chain) with its context. Its binding antigen is unknown. No base-level quality is on record; no much larger clone is a single base apart. The library was built by means of the immunoSEQ multiplex PCR assay. The multiplex PCR relied on a mix of 60 forward primers for TCR Vbeta segments and 13 reverse primers for TCR Jbeta segments. A multiplex PCR assay on genomic DNA amplified the CDR3 region of rearranged TCR beta genes. The amplified TCR beta libraries were sequenced on the Illumina HiSeq System as 87-base-pair reads. The original methods were these. A later analysis tallied 80 million to 95 million unique TCR beta chains across the 666 repertoires, and about 12 million of those chains were shared by two or more donors. Raw reads were error-corrected and collapsed into unique sequences with a nearest-neighbor algorithm that merged closely related sequences to remove PCR and sequencing errors. V, D and J gene segments were assigned by aligning CDR3 sequences to IMGT reference sequences. For a sequence to be retained, a match of at least six nucleotides was required to both a V gene segment and a J gene segment. A rearrangement was called productive if the CDR3 had no stop codons and remained in frame with V and J, and every other rearrangement was called non-productive. CDR3 was defined by IMGT convention, running from the second conserved V-encoded cysteine to the conserved J-encoded phenylalanine. Sequences without an unambiguous match to a single V gene segment were excluded from the earlier analysis of 450 to 650 of the donors. In an earlier analysis of several hundred of the donors, a V segment was called functional when productive rearrangements were above 56.7%, and segregating when the standard deviation between donors exceeded 5%. A statistical classification framework was developed to diagnose cytomegalovirus status using the catalog of TCR beta chain sequences. In a later analysis, TCR nucleotide sequences were compared against IMGT/GENE-DB human TR gene sequences so that V and J genes could be assigned. The TCRdist pipeline was used in a later analysis to assign CDR3 sequences and most-parsimonious VDJ recombination scenarios. In a later analysis, each TCR beta chain was defined by its CDR3 amino acid sequence together with its V-gene family, and reads without a unique V-gene family were excluded. A later analysis removed 592 highly shared, low-generation-probability nucleotide sequences to deal with suspected cross-contamination and a sequencing artifact. For each public chain, a later analysis derived a clonal expansion index from normalized ranks of inferred template counts within each repertoire. In a later analysis, generation probabilities were computed using a VDJ recombination model fitted to out-of-frame rearrangements, and the results were checked against IGoR. Hypergeometric tests were used in a later analysis to score TCR-TCR, TCR-HLA and TCR-CMV co-occurrence, with a repertoire-size bias correction applied to the TCR pairs. A later analysis estimated false discovery rates by permuting HLA or CMV assignments 20 times. In a later analysis, co-occurring TCRs were grouped using DBSCAN, and TCRdist sequence similarity was added for clustering within HLA-allele-positive subsets. For co-occurrence clustering, repertoires with fewer than 30,000 or more than 120,000 public chains were excluded, along with five or six repertoires with anomalous nucleotide sharing. The table comes from immuneACCESS by way of TCRdb, which keeps in-frame sequences with V and J called. Part of the clones is missing from these tables; in studies checked, under half for an unresolved V gene and the rest for unknown reasons. For V, J and clone size, that table is used; D and trimming come from the DNA. For this sample there are roughly 100,000 clones; around 82% appear just once. The biggest ten clones account for under 2% of the sample.

This record belongs to a study of cytomegalovirus exposure and HLA in healthy donors (dated by TCRdb to the late 2010s). For the study in its entirety: An earlier analysis of 587 of the donors reported under 300 Gb of sequence data and approximately 120 million unique TCR beta sequences obtained from about 200 million T cells. Roughly 300 gigabases of sequencing data and approximately 92 million unique TCR sequences made up an early release that covered about 640 HLA-typed donors. The genetic ancestry cluster associated with self-reported Caucasian donors included 81% of the 350 to 500 genotyped donors. The study aimed to test whether signatures of past pathogen exposure could be identified by cataloging public T cell receptors. The study used immunosequencing to profile the T cell repertoires of some 600 subjects and linked those repertoires to cytomegalovirus serostatus. Besides the first cohort of 500 to 700 subjects, a separate validation cohort made up of some 110 different subjects was used. To predict cytomegalovirus infection status, the study combined high-throughput TCR immunosequencing, statistical association of individual TCRs with disease status, and machine learning. A later analysis re-examined previously published TCR beta repertoires from just over 650 donors and added high-resolution HLA genotyping to investigate patterns of TCR occurrence. The later analysis used no new phenotypic data to find candidate immune exposures, relying instead on TCR beta sequences and their occurrence across donors. In an earlier analysis of 587 of the donors, high-throughput TCR beta sequencing was used to judge whether each TCR beta V gene segment behaved as functional or pseudogenic. Alongside the repertoire data, information on donor age, sex, ethnicity and CMV serostatus was compiled. Genome-wide SNP genotypes for about 55% of the roughly 670 donors were used in a later genetic analysis, which treated that subset as a discovery cohort. All discovery cohort repertoires had been generated on a single sequencing platform. Both class I and class II loci were covered by HLA typing, at four-digit resolution. The number of typed donors differed by locus: roughly 620-640 for A, B, C, DRB1 and DQB1; approximately 530 for DQA1; approximately 600 for DPA1; and roughly 470 for DPB1. Because of strong linkage in the cohort, 4 to 6 DR-DQ haplotypes were treated as single units for association and clustering. Among about 400 genotyped donors of the cohort, an average of roughly 230,000 unique TCR beta nucleotide sequences was sequenced per donor, of which roughly 17% were non-productive. Findings and caveats that apply to the study as a whole: While some public TCRs were present in many individuals, most TCR sequences turned up only very rarely across donors. The classifier was reported to diagnose cytomegalovirus status with high specificity and sensitivity in both the original and validation cohorts. An association between a missense DCLRE1C variant and V-gene and J-gene trimming of TCR beta chains was found in a later genetic analysis and replicated in an independent cohort. This cohort had only TCR beta chains sequenced, and the lack of alpha or paired-chain data limited which features could be detected. According to a later analysis, most CMV-associated TCR beta chains appeared to be HLA-restricted, and the HLA associations seemed to be driven largely by CMV exposure. Correlated functional status among segregating V segments might be attributable to linkage disequilibrium, but an unknown experimental factor could not be ruled out. Because HLA typing was unavailable for some donors at each locus, only the typed subset was used in association tests. In the study, some 160 TCR beta chains were listed as associated with cytomegalovirus. A few of the identified cytomegalovirus-associated TCR beta chains were confirmed in vitro to be specific for cytomegalovirus antigens. A further reported finding was that TCR beta sequences accurately predicted the HLA-A and HLA-B alleles for most subjects in the first cohort. In a later analysis, 16,951 TCR beta sequences were associated with specific HLA alleles at a false discovery rate of 0.05. A later genetic analysis reported fewer N-insertions in productive TCRs among donors in an Asian-associated ancestry cluster than the approximately 700-donor mean. The authors suggested that the approach could potentially be extended to other disease states and immunological phenotypes. According to a later analysis, parvovirus B19, influenza, CMV and Epstein-Barr virus appeared linked to several top co-occurrence clusters. A cluster of highly shared sequence variants was judged likely to be a technical artifact of the sequencing pipeline. Presence/absence analyses assumed roughly uniform sequencing depth across donors, an assumption that may not hold. In a later analysis, the rate of TCR association differed among HLA loci, with DRB1 alleles having the most associated TCRs and HLA-C alleles having the fewest. In a later analysis, HLA-associated TCR beta chains were found to be more clonally expanded and to have lower generation probabilities than equally common non-associated chains. The earlier analysis of approximately 590 of the donors excluded some 15 rarely observed V segments, including chromosome 9 orphons, because counts were too low. Assigning TCR associations to individual alleles was difficult when HLA alleles, especially DR and DQ, strongly co-occurred. The only immune exposure information available for the cohort was CMV serostatus. In an earlier analysis of about 550 of the donors, most TCR beta V segments were observed in productive rearrangements about 87% or about 30% of the time, broadly matching IMGT annotations.

The cohort was made up of approximately 670 healthy bone marrow donors. At the time of sampling, all cohort members were nominally healthy, though unrecorded immune exposures were likely present. The donor was CMV seronegative and was included in the group of a few hundred seronegative cohort members. Every donor gave a peripheral blood sample, and the peripheral blood mononuclear cells from that sample were used for TCR beta sequencing. Genomic DNA extraction from the blood cell samples was performed with the Qiagen DNeasy Blood Extraction Kit. The sequenced sample was PBMCs. The source of this sequence is a man aged 50 or older in good health and CMV-seronegative.

For the CDR3, the sequence is CASSVAIEGYEQYF. The DNA sequence reads TGCGCCAGCAGTGTTGCCATTGAGGGTTACGAGCAGTACTTC. This sequence uses TRBV10-1 and TRBJ2-7; a tentative D call is TRBD2 (5 bases match). Trimming takes 4 bases from V and 4 bases from J, and the germline ends sit 14 bases apart. Inclusive of the bounding cysteine and phenylalanine, the CDR3 is 14 residues long. The DNA shown is the 42-base CDR3, in frame from base 1. According to the germline V gene (reference sequence), CDR1 reads WNHNN and CDR2 reads SYGVQD.